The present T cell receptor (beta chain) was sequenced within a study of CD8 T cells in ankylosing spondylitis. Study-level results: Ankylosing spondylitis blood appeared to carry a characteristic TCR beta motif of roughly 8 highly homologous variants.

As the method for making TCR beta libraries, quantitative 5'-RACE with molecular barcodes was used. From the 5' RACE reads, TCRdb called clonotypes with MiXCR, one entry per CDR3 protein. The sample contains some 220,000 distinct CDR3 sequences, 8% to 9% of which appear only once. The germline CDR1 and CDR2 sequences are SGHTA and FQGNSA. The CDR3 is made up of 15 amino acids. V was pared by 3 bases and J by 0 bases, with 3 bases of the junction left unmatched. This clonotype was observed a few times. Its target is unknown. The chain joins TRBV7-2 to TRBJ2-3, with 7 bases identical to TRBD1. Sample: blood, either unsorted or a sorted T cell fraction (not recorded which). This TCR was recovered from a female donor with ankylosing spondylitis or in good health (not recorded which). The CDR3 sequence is CASSLGTDSTDTQYF. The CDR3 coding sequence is TGTGCCAGCAGCTTGGGGACAGACAGCACAGATACGCAGTATTTT.